What follows are 26 T cell receptor beta chains derived from one specimen sequenced in a study of blood T cell repertoires in COVID-19. The data were produced by immunoSEQ multiplex PCR, yet TCRdb's version contains in-frame clones alone and is incomplete. The sample lists just over 300,000 clones, around 90% seen once, with 3.5% to 4.5% in the top ten. The sequenced material came from PBMCs or T cells enriched from blood (not recorded which). The source of these receptors is a woman between 18 and 29 years old with acute COVID-19.

V and J are TRBV19 and TRBJ2-6, with a possible D match to TRBD1 (6 bases). Germline values: CDR1 LNHDA, CDR2 SQIVND (reference sequence). With 5 bases removed from V and 2 bases from J, the gap between germline ends came to 13 bases. The length of the CDR3 is 16 residues. CDR3 DNA sequence: TGTGCCAGTAGTCGTCCCAACAGGGCTGGGGCCAACGTCCTGACTTTC. Encoded protein: CASSRPNRAGANVLTF.

This clone turned up a few times. The V call is TRBV10-1, the J call TRBJ1-5; 7 bases are shared with TRBD1. Germline CDR1 is WNHNN and CDR2 is SYGVQD (reference sequence). V dropped 0 bases and J dropped 0; count of bases not matched to a gene: 8. There are 18 residues in the CDR3. CDR3: CASSESTGQVYSNQPQHF. The CDR3 nucleotides are TGCGCCAGCAGTGAGTCGACCGGACAGGTGTATAGCAATCAGCCCCAGCATTTT.

V is TRBV2 and J is TRBJ1-2; 7 bases map to TRBD1. In germline, CDR1 is SNHLY, CDR2 FYNNEI. This CDR3 has 15 amino acids. V gave up 2 bases and J gave up 4 bases; unmatched junction bases: 7. The CDR3 nucleotides are TGTGCCAGCAGTGAACGAGAGGCAGGGGGCTATGGCTACACCTTC. It codes for CASSEREAGGYGYTF.

The gene calls are TRBV29-1 and TRBJ1-1; TRBD1 matches 9 bases. Germline CDR1 is SQVTM and CDR2 is ANQGSEA. The CDR3 covers 14 residues. The trim removed 3 bases at V and 3 bases at J, leaving 5 bases unmatched. The CDR3 spells CSVDPWDRDTEAFF. The DNA for the CDR3 is TGCAGCGTTGATCCCTGGGACAGGGACACTGAAGCTTTCTTT. The entire variable domain, with the rest obtained from reference TRBV29-1 and TRBJ1-1, is as follows: SAVISQKPSRDICQRGTSLTIQCQVDSQVTMMFWYRQQPGQSLTLIATANQGSEATYESGFVIDKFPISRPNLTFSTLTVSNMSPEDSSIYLCSVDPWDRDTEAFFGQGTRLTVV.

This clone was seen a few times. This sequence joins TRBV9 and TRBJ1-5; TRBD1 aligns across 7 bases. V shed 0 bases, J shed 5 bases, and the junction held 5 bases outside the gene matches. The CDR3 spans 15 residues. CDR1 and CDR2 from the germline V gene are SGDLS and YYNGEE. The CDR3, as DNA: TGTGCCAGCAGCGTAGCTGGGACAGAGGATCAGCCCCAGCATTTT. Its translation is CASSVAGTEDQPQHF.

The chain recombines TRBV12-5 with TRBJ1-4; D unclear. The CDR3 totals 14 residues. Germline V gives CDR1 LGHNT, CDR2 FRNRAP. V shed 5 bases and J shed 8 bases, with 15 bases lying between them. In DNA, the CDR3 is TGTGCTAGTGGTCTCGGCCGGGAGGAAGAAAAACTGTTTTTT. This sequence encodes CASGLGREEEKLFF.

The chain links TRBV2 to TRBJ2-7; TRBD1 matches 8 bases. Per germline, CDR1 SNHLY and CDR2 FYNNEI. The CDR3 consists of 15 residues. The V and J ends lost 7 bases and 6 bases, in that order; junction bases with no gene match: 14. CDR3 nucleotides: TGTGCCAGCACTTCCGGGACAGGAGGCAGAGGCGAGCAGTACTTC. Protein: CASTSGTGGRGEQYF.

V gene TRBV10-3 combines with J gene TRBJ1-1; 7 bases are a match to TRBD1. Per the germline V gene, CDR1 is ENHRY and CDR2 is SYGVKD. The CDR3 is 14 amino acids. Trimming removed 6 bases from V and 2 bases from J; junction bases left unmatched: 6. The CDR3 sequence is CAISGGTANTEAFF. In DNA, the CDR3 is TGTGCCATCAGCGGCGGGACAGCAAACACTGAAGCTTTCTTT.

The rearrangement joins TRBV12-2 to TRBJ1-2; the table's D call TRBD1 went unverified against the DNA. TRBV12-2 is a known pseudogene. The length of the CDR3 is 17 residues. The CDR3 DNA follows: TGTGCAAGTCGCTTAGAGGACAGGGGCTTGACTCACTATGGCTACACCTTC. It codes for CASRLEDRGLTHYGYTF.

The V gene is TRBV3-1 (or the pseudogene TRBV3-2), the J gene TRBJ1-4; D gene unclear. The CDR3 has 13 amino acids. The V end was cut by 1 base, the J end by 8 bases, with 8 bases between. Germline assignment: CDR1 LGHDT and CDR2 YNNKEL (reference sequence). The CDR3 bases are TGTGCCAGCAGCCAAGTGGAGGGCGAAAAACTGTTTTTT. Residues: CASSQVEGEKLFF.

Here the CDR3 DNA reads TGTGCCAGCAGCTTAGCGGGCGGGATCTCCTACGAGCAGTACTTC. Translation gives CASSLAGGISYEQYF. V and J are TRBV7-2 and TRBJ2-7; D might be TRBD2 (6 bases). Between the trimmed V and J ends, which lost 0 bases and 0 bases, there was a span of 9 bases. This CDR3 spans 15 amino acids. In germline, CDR1 is SGHTA, CDR2 FQGNSA.

The J gene is TRBJ1-2, the V gene TRBV7-6; 8 bases align to TRBD1. The CDR3 is 15 residues long. The V segment lost 1 base and the J segment 6 bases; nucleotides outside the gene matches: 7. Germline CDR1 SGHVS, CDR2 FNYEAQ. CDR3 DNA sequence: TGTGCCAGCAGCTTAGATGTGTCAGGGGGCGATGGCTACACCTTC. Residues: CASSLDVSGGDGYTF.

This clone appeared a single time. The rearrangement uses TRBV30 and TRBJ1-6; weak D call: TRBD1 (5 bases). The CDR3 length is 17 residues. Trimming removed 0 bases at V and 0 bases at J, with 12 bases between. Germline V gene data show CDR1 as GTSNPN and CDR2 as SVGIG (reference sequence). In nucleotides, the CDR3 is TGTGCCTGGAGTGTAAGGTCCACAGGCTCCTATAATTCACCCCTCCACTTT. The encoded protein is CAWSVRSTGSYNSPLHF.

J is TRBJ1-1 and V is TRBV28; 9 positions agree with TRBD1. V shed 5 bases and J 1 base; nucleotides not matched to a gene: 5. CDR3 length: 15 amino acids. The V gene's germline CDR1 is MDHEN and CDR2 SYDVKM. As DNA, the CDR3 is TGTGCCAGCAGTATTTTGACAGGGGGGAACACTGAAGCTTTCTTT. It translates to CASSILTGGNTEAFF. Combining the CDR3 with reference TRBV28 and TRBJ1-1 gives the whole variable domain DVKVTQSSRYLVKRTGEKVFLECVQDMDHENMFWYRQDPGLGLRLIYFSYDVKMKEKGDIPEGYSVSREKKERFSLILESASTNQTSMYLCASSILTGGNTEAFFGQGTRLTVV.

V is TRBV7-3 and J is TRBJ2-2; 8 positions match TRBD1. With V trimmed by 5 bases and J by 6 bases, 11 bases remained unmatched. This CDR3 region has 16 residues. In germline, CDR1 is SGHTA, CDR2 FQGTGA. The CDR3 spells CASSPRPVQGAGELFF. CDR3 DNA sequence: TGTGCCAGCAGCCCCAGGCCAGTACAGGGGGCCGGGGAGCTGTTTTTT.

The chain has TRBV20-1 and TRBJ1-1; D is possibly TRBD1 (6 bases). The V gene's germline CDR1 is DFQATT and CDR2 SNEGSKA (reference sequence). CDR3 length: 8 amino acids. V was pared by 8 bases and J by 11 bases, with 9 bases between. The CDR3 reads CSPQGAFF. DNA of the CDR3: TGCAGTCCTCAGGGGGCTTTCTTT.

This sequence joins TRBV28 and TRBJ1-3, with unresolved D. The V end was cut by 6 bases, the J end by 0 bases, with 15 bases between. The CDR3 extends over 16 amino acids. Germline CDR1 MDHEN, CDR2 SYDVKM. CDR3 in amino acids: CASSPAAESSGNTIYF. The CDR3 DNA follows: TGTGCCAGCAGCCCCGCGGCGGAGAGCTCTGGAAACACCATATATTTT.

The V call is TRBV7-9, the J call TRBJ1-2; TRBD1 might be the D (5 bases). CDR3 length: 17 amino acids. Trimming stripped 1 base from V and 2 bases from J, with 17 bases between. Germline CDR1 reads SEHNR; CDR2 reads FQNEAQ (reference sequence). CDR3 nucleotide sequence: TGTGCCAGCAGCTTAGGGAGCGGGCAGGGAACGAACTATGGCTACACCTTC. Amino acids: CASSLGSGQGTNYGYTF.

This clone was observed once. V and J are TRBV11-2 and TRBJ2-5, with D maybe TRBD2 (6 bases). Germline loops: CDR1 SGHAT, CDR2 FQNNGV. The CDR3 has 15 residues. V was cut by 3 bases and J by 4 bases, with 15 bases left in between. CDR3 nucleotide sequence: TGTGCCAGCAGCTTGTCGGGAGTGATTGGAGAGACCCAGTACTTC. As protein: CASSLSGVIGETQYF. The whole variable domain, remainder taken from reference TRBV11-2 and TRBJ2-5, is EAGVAQSPRYKIIEKRQSVAFWCNPISGHATLYWYQQILGQGPKLLIQFQNNGVVDDSQLPKDRFSAERLKGVDSTLKIQPAKLEDSAVYLCASSLSGVIGETQYFGPGTRLLVL.

The chain is built from TRBV11-2 and TRBJ1-4; a weak D match, TRBD1 (6 bases). This CDR3 has 19 residues. V was trimmed by 2 bases and J by 2 bases, leaving 21 bases between them. Germline CDR1 SGHAT, CDR2 FQNNGV. The CDR3 is CASSLLTGNPRTTNEKLFF. The CDR3 DNA is TGTGCCAGCAGCTTACTTACAGGGAACCCTAGGACTACTAATGAAAAACTGTTTTTT.

J is TRBJ2-3 and V is TRBV19, with D possibly TRBD1 on 7 matching bases. Trimming took off 0 bases at V and 3 bases at J, with 16 bases between the two ends. There are 17 residues in the CDR3. Per the germline V gene, CDR1 is LNHDA and CDR2 is SQIVND (reference sequence). The CDR3 is CASSIEWTGGRTDTQYF. The CDR3 DNA sequence: TGTGCCAGTAGTATAGAATGGACAGGAGGGAGGACAGATACGCAGTATTTT.

This chain links TRBV3-1 (or the pseudogene TRBV3-2) with TRBJ2-7; 8 bases are shared with TRBD2. Germline CDR1 is LGHDT and CDR2 is YNNKEL (reference sequence). The CDR3 sequence is 14 residues long. The ends lost 4 bases at V and 4 bases at J; junction bases unmatched: 6. CDR3 region: CASSPLSGGYEQYF. The CDR3, as DNA: TGTGCCAGCAGCCCTTTGTCGGGAGGGTACGAGCAGTACTTC.

CDR3 DNA sequence: TGTGCCAGCAGCCAGCAGGAGGGGGCGCGTGGCTACACCTTC. Its protein product is CASSQQEGARGYTF. The rearrangement uses TRBV2 and TRBJ1-2, with 7 bases that match TRBD1. The trim removed 6 bases at V and 7 bases at J, leaving 11 bases unmatched. This CDR3 contains 14 residues. In germline, CDR1 is SNHLY, CDR2 FYNNEI.

The V call is TRBV6-1, the J call TRBJ1-6; 10 nucleotides agree with TRBD1. The CDR3 loop spans 16 amino acids. Germline V gene lookup returns CDR1 MNHNS and CDR2 SASEGT. V was pared by 4 bases and J by 6 bases, with 6 bases of the junction left unmatched. CDR3 DNA: TGTGCCAGCAGTGGGGGACAGGGGACCGGTAATTCACCCCTCCACTTT. Amino acids: CASSGGQGTGNSPLHF.

V and J are TRBV27 and TRBJ2-5; 8 bases are a match to TRBD2. The CDR3 is 12 residues long. The junction had 2 bases not matched to a gene; V was cut back by 4 bases and J by 7 bases. CDR1 and CDR2 from the germline V gene are MNHEY and SMNVEV (reference sequence). The CDR3 loop reads CASSYREGTQYF. CDR3 bases: TGTGCCAGCAGTTACCGGGAGGGGACCCAGTACTTC.

V and J are TRBV28 and TRBJ1-2; D not resolved. Deletions cut 2 bases from V and 4 bases from J, with 11 bases between. CDR1 is MDHEN and CDR2 is SYDVKM in the germline V gene. This CDR3 has 14 residues. CDR3 protein: CASSLEVGIYGYTF. Written as DNA, the CDR3 is TGTGCCAGCAGTTTAGAAGTGGGCATCTATGGCTACACCTTC.